A selection of T cell receptor beta chains follows, all from one sample in a study of radiotherapy plus CTLA-4 blockade in lung cancer. The table came from immunoSEQ multiplex PCR; TCRdb's copy has only in-frame clones and leaves some out. The sample lists tens of thousands of clones, almost 85% occurring once. This specimen consisted of peripheral blood, obtained from a patient treated with radiotherapy plus ipilimumab. These receptors were taken from a human donor with non-small cell lung cancer whose response to radiotherapy plus ipilimumab could not be evaluated. Both conserved end residues are part of each CDR3. A D gene is named only where the DNA matches it firmly. The listing skips clone size in some rows; elsewhere it reads once, few, many or a size class.

NA NA TRBJ1-1 TRBV28 TGTGCCAGCAGTTTAAGTGGGCAGATGAACACTGAAGCTTTCTTT CASSLSGQMNTEAFF
TRBD2 NA TRBJ2-1 TRBV29-1 TGCAGCGTCTTATCCCTATGGACTAGCGGGGGTTCCTACAATGAGCAGTTCTTC CSVLSLWTSGGSYNEQFF
TRBD1 NA TRBJ2-4 TRBV10-1 TGCGCCAGCAGATCACATCAGGGGGTCTTAGCCAAAAACATTCAGTACTTC CASRSHQGVLAKNIQYF
TRBD2 NA TRBJ2-1 TRBV5-4 TGTGCCAGCAGTCCGGGGGGGGTCGCTTCGTACAATGAGCAGTTCTTC CASSPGGVASYNEQFF
NA NA TRBJ2-3 TRBV21-1 TGTGCCAGCAGCAAAGTTTTTCAACCAGGGGTCCCCTTCACAGATACGCAGTATTTT CASSKVFQPGVPFTDTQYF
NA NA TRBJ1-6 TRBV5-4 TGTGCCAGCAGCTTGGCAGGGGAGCGTTATTCACCCCTCCACTTT CASSLAGERYSPLHF
NA NA TRBJ2-7 TRBV18 TGTGCCAGCTCACCACCCCCGGGGGTGTTCACCTACGAGCAGTACTTC CASSPPPGVFTYEQYF
NA NA TRBJ2-3 TRBV5-1 TGCGCCAGCAGCTTGGAACCCCTAGATACAGATACGCAGTATTTT CASSLEPLDTDTQYF
NA NA TRBJ2-1 TRBV27 TGTGCCAGCAGTTTTGAGAGCTCCTACAATGAGCAGTTCTTC CASSFESSYNEQFF
TRBD2 NA TRBJ2-5 TRBV15 TGTGCCACCAGCAGAGGTGGATTAGGAGCGGGAGGCCAAGAGACCCAGTACTTC CATSRGGLGAGGQETQYF
TRBD2 few TRBJ2-7 TRBV5-1 TGCGCCAGCAGCACCGGACTAGCGTCCTACGAGCAGTACTTC CASSTGLASYEQYF
TRBD1 once TRBJ2-1 TRBV7-2 TGTGCCAGCAGCTTACTACCCCGGGACAGGGTTTTCTTC CASSLLPRDRVFF
NA NA TRBJ2-7 TRBV18 TGTGCCAGCTCACCGTCCAGGGTCTACGAGCAGTACTTC CASSPSRVYEQYF
TRBD2 NA TRBJ2-3 TRBV10-3 TGTGCCATCAGTGAGGATACTAGCGGCACAGATACGCAGTATTTT CAISEDTSGTDTQYF
NA NA TRBJ2-7 TRBV4-2 TGTGCCAGCAGCCTCGGGTTGCCCTACGAGCAGTACTTC CASSLGLPYEQYF
NA NA TRBJ2-1 TRBV4-1 TGCGCCAGCAGCCAAGCCCCGGGGTCCTACAATGAGCAGTTCTTC CASSQAPGSYNEQFF
NA NA TRBJ2-7 TRBV5-4 TGTGCCAGCAGCTTGGGGGGAGGGGGTAGTTACGAGCAGTACTTC CASSLGGGGSYEQYF
NA few TRBJ1-2 TRBV14 TGTGCCAGCAGCCTCTATACGGGAGTTAACTATGGCTACACCTTC CASSLYTGVNYGYTF
TRBD1 NA TRBJ1-2 TRBV27 TGTGCCAGCAGTTTCTCCGGGACAGGGGTCTATGGCTACACCTTC CASSFSGTGVYGYTF
TRBD1 NA TRBJ2-7 TRBV28 TGTGCCAGCAGTTTTTACCCAGACAGGGGCTACGAGCAGTACTTC CASSFYPDRGYEQYF
TRBD2 few TRBJ2-5 TRBV7-8 TGTGCCAGCAGCTCGGACCCGGGACTAGCGGGAGGGCAGGAGACCCAGTACTTC CASSSDPGLAGGQETQYF
NA NA TRBJ2-1 TRBV7-9 TGTGCCAGCAGCTACCTGACACAACGGGGTGAGCAGTTCTTC CASSYLTQRGEQFF
NA NA TRBJ2-7 TRBV7-6 TGTGCCAGCAGCTTAGCGCATGGAGGGTTTTTCTACGAGCAGTACTTC CASSLAHGGFFYEQYF
TRBD1 NA TRBJ2-1 TRBV4-1 TGCGCCAGCAGCCACAGGGACAGCCGAACCTCCTACAATGAGCAGTTCTTC CASSHRDSRTSYNEQFF
NA NA TRBJ1-4 TRBV19 TGTGCCAGTAGTACAGGGACAACTAATGAAAAACTGTTTTTT CASSTGTTNEKLFF
NA NA TRBJ1-4 TRBV7-9 TGTGCCAGCAGCCAGGACCCAGGGGAGGAAAAACTGTTTTTT CASSQDPGEEKLFF
NA NA TRBJ2-7 TRBV6-1 TGTGCCAGCAGTGTCTTTCCCCTTAGAAGCGGAGCGGACGAGCAGTACTTC CASSVFPLRSGADEQYF
NA NA TRBJ2-7 TRBV14 TGTGCCAGCAGCCAAGGCCGGGGGAGTTGGTACGAGCAGTACTTC CASSQGRGSWYEQYF
TRBD1 NA TRBJ1-2 TRBV28 TGTGCCAGCTGGCCCGGGACAGGGATCCTCATGGGCTATGGCTACACCTTC CASWPGTGILMGYGYTF
TRBD1 NA TRBJ1-1 TRBV5-5 TGTGCCAGCAGCTCTGTGCCTTTTCCGGGACAGGGGGCCGCTGAAGCTTTCTTT CASSSVPFPGQGAAEAFF
TRBD1 few TRBJ2-2 TRBV2 TGTGCCAGCAGTGTGACAGGGGGTCCCGGGGAGCTGTTTTTT CASSVTGGPGELFF
NA once TRBJ1-2 TRBV10-1 TGCGCCACCAACCCTGCGACAGGCTATGGCTACACCTTC CATNPATGYGYTF
NA once TRBJ1-1 TRBV28 TGTGCCAGCTGCCGGGCGGGGCGAAACACTGAAGCTTTCTTT CASCRAGRNTEAFF
NA NA TRBJ2-7 TRBV7-3 TGTGCCAGCAGCTTAGGGGTGTGGCGGGCCAGCTCCTACGAGCAGTACTTC CASSLGVWRASSYEQYF
TRBD2 NA TRBJ2-7 TRBV9 TGTGCCAGCAGCGCTCCGTCGGGGGGGGAGCAGTACTTC CASSAPSGGEQYF
NA NA TRBJ1-4 TRBV9 TGTGCCAGCAGCAGGGGGGGCTCGGCAACTAATGAAAAACTGTTTTTT CASSRGGSATNEKLFF
TRBD2 once TRBJ2-7 TRBV4-1 TGCGCCAGCAGCCCCAGAGGATCGCGGGAGAGTGAGCAGTACTTC CASSPRGSRESEQYF
NA NA TRBJ2-1 TRBV27 TGTGCCAGCAGTTTATTCGGGAGCAGATGGAATGAGCAGTTCTTC CASSLFGSRWNEQFF
NA NA TRBJ2-7 TRBV2 TGTGCCAGCAGTGAAGTGGTAACAGGAAGGCCCTACGAGCAGTACTTC CASSEVVTGRPYEQYF
TRBD1 NA TRBJ1-1 TRBV5-4 TGTGCCAGCAGCAAAAGACAGGGTGGGATGAACACTGAAGCTTTCTTT CASSKRQGGMNTEAFF
TRBD1 NA TRBJ2-3 TRBV29-1 TGCAGCGCGACCCTCGGACAGGGAGCCACAGATACGCAGTATTTT CSATLGQGATDTQYF
NA NA TRBJ2-5 TRBV19 TGTGCCAGTAGTACCCGACAGTTCCAAGAGACCCAGTACTTC CASSTRQFQETQYF